The rows below give T cell receptor beta chains drawn from one sample of a study of monozygotic twins with inflammatory bowel disease. TCRdb reworked the 5' RACE reads into one entry per CDR3 protein, no DNA. Recorded for this sample: approximately 330,000 distinct CDR3 sequences. The sequenced sample was blood. The origin of the receptors is a human donor with ulcerative colitis or Crohn's disease, or a healthy co-twin of an affected twin (not recorded which). CDR3s include the opening cysteine and the closing phenylalanine or tryptophan.

TRBJ2-7,TRBV5-6,CASSTGQFLEQYF
TRBJ1-2,TRBV20-1,CSARFSEGYGYTF
TRBJ1-1,TRBV30,CAWSGYTEAFF
TRBJ2-3,TRBV4-2,CASSQDRGLSSTDTQYF
TRBJ2-7,TRBV6-6,CASSYGHEQYF
TRBJ1-4,TRBV3-1,CASSQRSSTNEKLFF
TRBJ1-2,TRBV4-1,CASSQDPANYGYTF
TRBJ2-1,TRBV27,CASSYSPTNNEQFF
TRBJ2-5,TRBV12-3/TRBV12-4,CASSSSGGGNYQETQYF
TRBJ1-2,TRBV12-3/TRBV12-4,CASRPVKGGNGYTF
TRBJ2-1,TRBV19,CASSKLAGAFNEQFF
TRBJ2-1,TRBV9,CASSVASQGNEQFF
TRBJ2-7,TRBV18,CASSPIAGVPREQYF
TRBJ2-2,TRBV15,CATSRDHRGSAPPTSGELFF
TRBJ2-1,TRBV19,CASRGPYDYNEQFF
TRBJ2-4,TRBV7-2,CASSLGGWTVAKNIQYF
TRBJ1-1,TRBV28,CASSSPNGRKNTEAFF
TRBJ2-5,TRBV28,CASTLGLAGYQETQYF
TRBJ2-5,TRBV28,CASSIGTSGGASETQYF
TRBJ2-2,TRBV27,CASIGLAGSGELFF
TRBJ2-7,TRBV3-1,CASSRKVGANEQYF
TRBJ1-5,TRBV3-1,CASSQVGQPQHF
TRBJ2-7,TRBV5-5,CASSFQVTYEQYF
TRBJ2-1,TRBV9,CASSVEGGGYGIYNEQFF
TRBJ1-1,TRBV20-1,CSAPPTGRTEAFF
TRBJ1-6,TRBV4-3,CASSQDWAGGGSPLHF
TRBJ1-5,TRBV20-1,CSARGMKQPQHF
TRBJ2-2,TRBV4-3,CASSQVVAADWMDGELFF
TRBJ2-2,TRBV5-4,CASSKSTGSTGELFF
TRBJ2-3,TRBV5-6,CASQRRRDTQYF
TRBJ2-1,TRBV4-3,CASSQDRYDEQFF